Listed below are T cell receptor beta chains from one sample, sequenced in a study of T cell responses to AZD1222 COVID-19 vaccine. Data came from immunoSEQ multiplex PCR; TCRdb stores just in-frame clones and leaves some out. The data contain some 150,000 clones, about 90% of them singletons. The sequences come from peripheral blood, collected 28 days after the second AZD1222 dose. The receptors stem from an adult who received the AZD1222 COVID-19 vaccine. Each CDR3 is given with its conserved first and last residue. D genes are given only for firm matches. Some rows have no size entry. The others give once, few or many, or a class for an expanded clone.

J gene | V gene | D gene | clone size | CDR3 DNA | CDR3 protein
TRBJ2-1 | TRBV9 | TRBD1 | NA | TGTGCCAGCAGCTCCGGGACAGGGTCCTACAATGAGCAGTTCTTC | CASSSGTGSYNEQFF
TRBJ2-1 | TRBV30 | TRBD2 | NA | TGTGCCTGGAGTGTTTGGACTAGCGGGATAGATGAGCAGTTCTTC | CAWSVWTSGIDEQFF
TRBJ1-2 | TRBV5-6 | NA | NA | TGTGCCAGCAGCCTACAACAGGGATTCAATGGCTACACCTTC | CASSLQQGFNGYTF
TRBJ2-5 | TRBV29-1 | TRBD1 | few | TGCAGCGTTGCAGGGGGACCAGAGACCCAGTACTTC | CSVAGGPETQYF
TRBJ1-2 | TRBV11-2 | NA | large | TGTGCCAGCAGCTTATGGGTCGGTACCGACTATGGCTACACCTTC | CASSLWVGTDYGYTF
TRBJ2-7 | TRBV7-9 | NA | few | TGTGCCAGCAGCGAGAAAGGTAGTCCTAGGGCTAGCTCCTACGAGCAGTACTTC | CASSEKGSPRASSYEQYF
TRBJ1-2 | TRBV5-6 | NA | few | TGTGCCAGCAGGACCGACAGAGCTAACTATGGCTACACCTTC | CASRTDRANYGYTF
TRBJ2-7 | TRBV7-8 | NA | NA | TGTGCCAGCAGCCAGACTGGCTACGAGCAGTACTTC | CASSQTGYEQYF
TRBJ2-3 | TRBV29-1 | NA | NA | TGCAGCGTCCTCGTAGAGTTGACAGATACGCAGTATTTT | CSVLVELTDTQYF
TRBJ1-5 | TRBV28 | NA | NA | TGTGCCAGCAGTTTGGTTCCGGGGTATAGCAATCAGCCCCAGCATTTT | CASSLVPGYSNQPQHF
TRBJ1-1 | TRBV4-1 | NA | NA | TGCGCCAGCAGCGCCCAATCCCCACGGGGCACTGAAGCTTTCTTT | CASSAQSPRGTEAFF
TRBJ1-2 | TRBV30 | TRBD1 | NA | TGTGCCTGGAGCTCAGGGGGCCCGGGCTATGGCTACACCTTC | CAWSSGGPGYGYTF
TRBJ1-6 | TRBV30 | TRBD1 | NA | TGTGCCTGGACCATCGGGACAGGGGGAAATTCACCCCTCCACTTT | CAWTIGTGGNSPLHF
TRBJ2-1 | TRBV28 | TRBD1 | NA | TGTGCCAGCATTATAAACCGGGACAGGGTTGCTGAGCAGTTCTTC | CASIINRDRVAEQFF
TRBJ2-1 | TRBV5-6 | NA | NA | TGTGCCAGCAGCCCCTGGGGGGTAGAGCAGTTCTTC | CASSPWGVEQFF
TRBJ1-2 | TRBV3-1/TRBV3-2 | NA | once | TGTGCCAGCAGCCAAAACTATGGCTACACCTTC | CASSQNYGYTF
TRBJ1-2 | TRBV2 | NA | NA | TGTGCCAGCAGTGAGACGGAAGTCCAGTCTAACTATGGCTACACCTTC | CASSETEVQSNYGYTF
TRBJ2-3 | TRBV28 | TRBD2 | few | TGTGCCAGCAGTTTCCCGGAGCGGGAGAGCACAGATACGCAGTATTTT | CASSFPERESTDTQYF
TRBJ2-3 | TRBV20-1 | TRBD2 | NA | TGCAGTGCTAGTACTAGCGTGGCGTCGAGGAATACGCAGTATTTT | CSASTSVASRNTQYF
TRBJ1-1 | TRBV30 | NA | NA | TGTGCCTGGAGTGTAGGGGGGGGAACTGAAGCTTTCTTT | CAWSVGGGTEAFF
TRBJ2-1 | TRBV25-1 | TRBD2 | NA | TGTGCCAGCAGTGTCCCCGGGCGGCGGGGGAGCTCCTACAATGAGCAGTTCTTC | CASSVPGRRGSSYNEQFF
TRBJ1-1 | TRBV5-1 | NA | NA | TGCGCCAGCAGTTCGGGGGGTGAAGCTTTCTTT | CASSSGGEAFF
TRBJ1-2 | TRBV28 | NA | few | TGTGCCAGCAGTTCCCACGTTTTCCCCTATGGCTACACCTTC | CASSSHVFPYGYTF
TRBJ1-6 | TRBV25-1 | NA | NA | TGTGCCAGCAGTGAACCACAGGGTTTCTCACCCCTCCACTTT | CASSEPQGFSPLHF
TRBJ1-1 | TRBV18 | NA | NA | TGTGCCAGCTCATCTAGCCTGAACACTGAAGCTTTCTTT | CASSSSLNTEAFF
TRBJ1-1 | TRBV10-3 | TRBD1 | NA | TGTGCCATCAGCCAGGATGACAGGGGATCTTTCTTT | CAISQDDRGSFF
TRBJ2-5 | TRBV11-2 | NA | NA | TGTGCCAGCAGCTTAAGGGAAGAGACCCAGTACTTC | CASSLREETQYF
TRBJ2-1 | TRBV2 | TRBD2 | NA | TGTGCCAGCAGCTTGACTAGCGGGAGTTACGGCTACAATGAGCAGTTCTTC | CASSLTSGSYGYNEQFF
TRBJ1-1 | TRBV7-2 | TRBD1 | NA | TGTGCCAGCAGCTTTACTCCGGGACAGGGGAACACTGAAGCTTTCTTT | CASSFTPGQGNTEAFF
TRBJ1-4 | TRBV28 | TRBD1 | NA | TGTGCCAGCATCCGACAGGGGACTAATGAAAAACTGTTTTTT | CASIRQGTNEKLFF
TRBJ1-5 | TRBV7-9 | NA | NA | TGTGCCAGCAGCTTAACGGGTCAGCCCCAGCATTTT | CASSLTGQPQHF
TRBJ2-3 | TRBV28 | TRBD2 | once | TGTGCCAGCAGTACCAGCGGGAGAAAGACAGATACGCAGTATTTT | CASSTSGRKTDTQYF
TRBJ2-5 | TRBV6-2/TRBV6-3 | NA | NA | TGTGCCAGCAGTCTCTCTAGGACCCGCGGGGAGACCCAGTACTTC | CASSLSRTRGETQYF
TRBJ2-1 | TRBV9 | NA | NA | TGTGCCAGCAGCGTAGGGCATAACAATGAGCAGTTCTTC | CASSVGHNNEQFF
TRBJ1-2 | TRBV7-9 | TRBD1 | NA | TGTGCCAGCAGCGCTGGGACAGGGGGCTTTTATGGCTACACCTTC | CASSAGTGGFYGYTF
TRBJ1-1 | TRBV19 | NA | once | TGTGCCAGTACCATGGGGGCAGCAGCTTTCTTT | CASTMGAAAFF
TRBJ2-3 | TRBV28 | TRBD2 | NA | TGTGCCAGCAGTTTAATTAGACTCGCGGGAGGTAGGGCAGATACGCAGTATTTT | CASSLIRLAGGRADTQYF
TRBJ2-5 | TRBV4-1 | TRBD1 | NA | TGCGCCAGCAGCCCCGCGGACAGGGAACAGACCCAGTACTTC | CASSPADREQTQYF
TRBJ1-5 | TRBV5-1 | NA | NA | TGCGCCAGCAGCTTGGATAGCAATCAGCCCCAGCATTTT | CASSLDSNQPQHF
TRBJ2-7 | TRBV6-5 | TRBD1 | NA | TGTGCCAGCAGTACCCGGGACAGGGGGAACGAGCAGTACTTC | CASSTRDRGNEQYF
TRBJ2-7 | TRBV28 | TRBD2 | NA | TGTGCCAGCAGTTTAACCGGGAGGGCCTACGAGCAGTACTTC | CASSLTGRAYEQYF
TRBJ1-2 | TRBV5-1 | NA | NA | TGCGCCAGCAGCGCGGACCACTCTAACTATGGCTACACCTTC | CASSADHSNYGYTF
TRBJ2-5 | TRBV3-1/TRBV3-2 | NA | NA | TGTGCCAGCAGCCAAGGACAGAAAGAGACCCAGTACTTC | CASSQGQKETQYF
TRBJ1-2 | TRBV9 | TRBD1 | NA | TGTGCCAGCAGCGGGACAGGGAATCTAGATGGCTACACCTTC | CASSGTGNLDGYTF
TRBJ2-1 | TRBV27 | NA | NA | TGTGCCAGCAGTGAACAAGTTTACAATGAGCAGTTCTTC | CASSEQVYNEQFF
TRBJ1-1 | TRBV7-3 | NA | NA | TGTGCCAGCAGCTCCAGGGGTGGGTTGGGTGAAGCTTTCTTT | CASSSRGGLGEAFF
TRBJ1-5 | TRBV7-2 | TRBD1 | NA | TGTGCCAGCACCTCGACAGGGAACAATCAGCCCCAGCATTTT | CASTSTGNNQPQHF
TRBJ1-1 | TRBV28 | NA | NA | TGTGCCAGCAGTTTGGGAGGGTGGGACACTGAAGCTTTCTTT | CASSLGGWDTEAFF